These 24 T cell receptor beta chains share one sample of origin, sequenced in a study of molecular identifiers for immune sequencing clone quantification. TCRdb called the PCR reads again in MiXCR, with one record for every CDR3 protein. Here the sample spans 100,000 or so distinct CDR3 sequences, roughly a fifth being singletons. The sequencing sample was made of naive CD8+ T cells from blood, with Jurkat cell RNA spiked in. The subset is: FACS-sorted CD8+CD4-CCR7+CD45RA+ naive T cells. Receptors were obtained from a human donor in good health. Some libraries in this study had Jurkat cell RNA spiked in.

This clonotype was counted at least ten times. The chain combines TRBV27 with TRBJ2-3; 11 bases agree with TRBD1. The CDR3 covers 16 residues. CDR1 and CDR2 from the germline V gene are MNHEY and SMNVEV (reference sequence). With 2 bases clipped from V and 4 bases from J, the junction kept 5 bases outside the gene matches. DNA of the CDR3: TGTGCCAGCAGTTTAAAGGACAGGGGGCGTGCAGATACGCAGTATTTT. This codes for CASSLKDRGRADTQYF.

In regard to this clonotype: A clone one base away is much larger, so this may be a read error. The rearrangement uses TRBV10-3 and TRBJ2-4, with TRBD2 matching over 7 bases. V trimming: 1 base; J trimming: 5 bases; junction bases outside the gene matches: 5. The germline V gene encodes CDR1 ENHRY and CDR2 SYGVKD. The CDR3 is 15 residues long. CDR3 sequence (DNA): TGTGCCATCAGTGAGTGGGCGGGAGTAGAAAACATTCAGTACTTC. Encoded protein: CAISEWAGVENIQYF.

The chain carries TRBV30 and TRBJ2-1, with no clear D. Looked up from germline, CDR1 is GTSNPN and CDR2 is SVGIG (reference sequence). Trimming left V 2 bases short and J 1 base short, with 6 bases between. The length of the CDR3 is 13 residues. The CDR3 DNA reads TGTGCCTGGAGTCTGGGTTCCTACAATGAGCAGTTCTTC. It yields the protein CAWSLGSYNEQFF.

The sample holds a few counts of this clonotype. CDR3 in amino acids: CASRHGGAPYEQYF. The DNA for the CDR3 is TGTGCCAGCCGACACGGGGGCGCTCCCTACGAGCAGTACTTC. The J gene is TRBJ2-7, the V gene TRBV27, with D possibly being TRBD1 or TRBD2 (6 bases each). From germline, CDR1 is MNHEY and CDR2 SMNVEV (reference sequence). The V gene lost 8 bases and the J gene lost 2 bases, with 16 bases spanning the gap. The CDR3 spans 14 residues.

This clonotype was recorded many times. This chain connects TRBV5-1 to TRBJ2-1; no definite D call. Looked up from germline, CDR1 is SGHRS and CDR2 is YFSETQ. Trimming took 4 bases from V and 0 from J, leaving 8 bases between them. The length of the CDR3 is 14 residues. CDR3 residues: CASSAPTSYNEQFF. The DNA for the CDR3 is TGCGCCAGCAGCGCTCCCACCTCCTACAATGAGCAGTTCTTC.

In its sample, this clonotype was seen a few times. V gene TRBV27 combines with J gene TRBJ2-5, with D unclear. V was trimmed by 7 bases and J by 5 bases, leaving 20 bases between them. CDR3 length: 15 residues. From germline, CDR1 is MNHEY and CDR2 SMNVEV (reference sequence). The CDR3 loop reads CASTPLFGPHETQYF. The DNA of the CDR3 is TGTGCCAGCACTCCTCTTTTTGGACCGCACGAGACCCAGTACTTC.

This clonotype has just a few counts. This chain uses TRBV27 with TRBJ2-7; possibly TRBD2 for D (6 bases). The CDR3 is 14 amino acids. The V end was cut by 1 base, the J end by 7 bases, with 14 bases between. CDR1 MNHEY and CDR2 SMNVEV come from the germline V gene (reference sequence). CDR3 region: CASSLLGRAGEQYF. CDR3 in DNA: TGTGCCAGCAGTTTATTAGGCAGGGCGGGGGAGCAGTACTTC.

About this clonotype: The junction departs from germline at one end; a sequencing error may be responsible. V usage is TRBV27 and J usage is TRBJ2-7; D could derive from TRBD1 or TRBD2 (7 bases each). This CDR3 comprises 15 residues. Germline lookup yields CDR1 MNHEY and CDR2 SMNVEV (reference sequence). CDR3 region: CAGSPGGGGSYEQYF. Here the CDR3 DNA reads TGTGCCGGCAGTCCAGGGGGGGGGGGATCCTACGAGCAGTACTTC.

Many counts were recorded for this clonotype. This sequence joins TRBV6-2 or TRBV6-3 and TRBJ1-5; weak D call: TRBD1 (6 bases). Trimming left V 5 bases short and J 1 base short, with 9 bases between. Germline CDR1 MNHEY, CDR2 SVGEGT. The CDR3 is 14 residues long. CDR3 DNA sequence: TGTGCCAGCAGTGCGGGGGCCAGCAATCAGCCCCAGCATTTT. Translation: CASSAGASNQPQHF.

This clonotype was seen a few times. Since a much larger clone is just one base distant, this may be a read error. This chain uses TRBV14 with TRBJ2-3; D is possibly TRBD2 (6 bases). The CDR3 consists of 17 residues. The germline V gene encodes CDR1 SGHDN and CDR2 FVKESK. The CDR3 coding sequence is TGTGCCAGCAGCCAAGGTATCTCTGGAGGGGCGGAACCCCCCGAACGTTTT. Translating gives CASSQGISGGAEPPERF.

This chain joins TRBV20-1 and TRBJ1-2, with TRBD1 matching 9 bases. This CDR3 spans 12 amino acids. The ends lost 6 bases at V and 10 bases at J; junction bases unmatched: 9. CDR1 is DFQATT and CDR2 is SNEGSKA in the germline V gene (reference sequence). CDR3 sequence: CSARDRDRLYTF. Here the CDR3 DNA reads TGCAGTGCACGGGACAGGGATAGGCTCTACACCTTC.

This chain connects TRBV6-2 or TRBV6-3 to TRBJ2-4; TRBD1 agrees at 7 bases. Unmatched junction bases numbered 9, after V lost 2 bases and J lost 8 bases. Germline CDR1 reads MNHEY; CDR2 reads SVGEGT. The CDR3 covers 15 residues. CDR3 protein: CASSYLSDRSDIQYF. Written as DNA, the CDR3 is TGTGCCAGCAGTTACCTCTCGGACAGGTCGGACATTCAGTACTTC.

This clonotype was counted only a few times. CDR3 residues: CASSVSGGADEQFF. CDR3 DNA: TGTGCCAGCAGCGTTAGCGGGGGGGCCGATGAGCAGTTCTTC. V usage is TRBV13 and J usage is TRBJ2-1; 11 bases are shared with TRBD2. There are 14 residues in the CDR3. Germline CDR1 reads PRHDT; CDR2 reads FYEKMQ (reference sequence). Losses at the gene ends were 5 bases for V and 8 bases for J; bases not matched to a gene: 5.

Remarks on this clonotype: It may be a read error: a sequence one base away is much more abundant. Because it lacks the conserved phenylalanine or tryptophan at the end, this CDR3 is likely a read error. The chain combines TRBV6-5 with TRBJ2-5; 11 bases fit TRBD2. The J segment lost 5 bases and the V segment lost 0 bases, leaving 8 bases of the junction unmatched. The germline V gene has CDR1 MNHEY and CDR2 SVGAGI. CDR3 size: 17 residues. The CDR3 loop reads CASSYSTASGRSETQYS. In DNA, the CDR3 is TGTGCCAGCAGTTACTCGACCGCTAGCGGGAGGAGCGAGACCCAGTACTCC.

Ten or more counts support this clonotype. The CDR3 reads CSVETGIESETQYF. The CDR3 DNA follows: TGCAGCGTTGAAACGGGGATCGAATCAGAGACCCAGTACTTC. This rearrangement joins TRBV29-1 to TRBJ2-5, with D possibly matching TRBD2 (5 bases). Germline CDR1 is SQVTM and CDR2 is ANQGSEA. The CDR3 totals 14 residues. Deletions cut 2 bases from V and 4 bases from J, with 14 bases between.

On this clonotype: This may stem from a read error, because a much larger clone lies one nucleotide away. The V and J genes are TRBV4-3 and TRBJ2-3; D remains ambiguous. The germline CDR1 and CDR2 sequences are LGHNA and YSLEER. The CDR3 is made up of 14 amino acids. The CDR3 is CASSQELAADTRYF. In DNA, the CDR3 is TGCGCCAGCAGCCAAGAATTAGCCGCAGATACGCGGTATTTT.

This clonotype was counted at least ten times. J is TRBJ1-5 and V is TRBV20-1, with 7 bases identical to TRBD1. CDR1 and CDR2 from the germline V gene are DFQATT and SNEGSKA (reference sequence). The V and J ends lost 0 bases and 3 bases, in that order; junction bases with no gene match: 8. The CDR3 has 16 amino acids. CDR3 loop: CSARDGGDRFNQPQHF. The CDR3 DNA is TGCAGTGCTAGAGATGGGGGGGACAGATTCAATCAGCCCCAGCATTTT.

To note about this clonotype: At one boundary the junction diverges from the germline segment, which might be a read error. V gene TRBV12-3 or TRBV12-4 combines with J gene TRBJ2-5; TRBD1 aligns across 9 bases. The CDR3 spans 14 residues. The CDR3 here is CAGSPWDREETQYF. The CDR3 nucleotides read TGTGCCGGCAGTCCGTGGGACAGGGAAGAGACCCAGTACTTC.

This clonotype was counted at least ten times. The CDR3 DNA is TGCAGTGCTAGAGAGCTGTGGGGGGCCGGTGAGCAGTTCTTC. Its protein product is CSARELWGAGEQFF. The chain carries TRBV20-1 and TRBJ2-1, with D tentatively TRBD1 or TRBD2 (6 bases each). The ends were cut back, 0 bases at V and 9 bases at J, with 15 bases in the middle. This CDR3 contains 14 residues. Germline V gene sequence: CDR1 DFQATT, CDR2 SNEGSKA (reference sequence).

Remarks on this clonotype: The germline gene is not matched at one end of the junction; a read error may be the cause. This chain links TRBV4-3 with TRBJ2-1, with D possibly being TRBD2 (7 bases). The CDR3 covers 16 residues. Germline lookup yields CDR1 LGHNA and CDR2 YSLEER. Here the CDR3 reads CASSQERGGSYNEQLF. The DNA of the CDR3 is TGCGCCAGCAGCCAAGAGAGGGGGGGCTCCTACAATGAGCAGCTCTTC.

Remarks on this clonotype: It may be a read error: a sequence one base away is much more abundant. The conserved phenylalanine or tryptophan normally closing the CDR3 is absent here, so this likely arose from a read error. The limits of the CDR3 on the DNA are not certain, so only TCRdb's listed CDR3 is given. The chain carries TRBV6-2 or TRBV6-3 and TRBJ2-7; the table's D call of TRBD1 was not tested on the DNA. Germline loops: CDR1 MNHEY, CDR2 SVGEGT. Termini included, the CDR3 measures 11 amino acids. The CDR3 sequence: CASNQQGVEYL.

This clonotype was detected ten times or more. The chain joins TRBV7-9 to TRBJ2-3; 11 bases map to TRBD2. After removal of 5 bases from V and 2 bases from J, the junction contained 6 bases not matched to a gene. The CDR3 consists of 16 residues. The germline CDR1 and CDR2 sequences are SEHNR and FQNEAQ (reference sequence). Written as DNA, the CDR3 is TGTGCCAGCAGCCTGGGACTAGCGGTACCCACAGATACGCAGTATTTT. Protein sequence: CASSLGLAVPTDTQYF. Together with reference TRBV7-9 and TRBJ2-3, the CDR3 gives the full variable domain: DTGVSQNPRHKITKRGQNVTFRCDPISEHNRLYWYRQTLGQGPEFLTYFQNEAQLEKSRLLSDRFSAERPKGSFSTLEIQRTEQGDSAMYLCASSLGLAVPTDTQYFGPGTRLTVL.

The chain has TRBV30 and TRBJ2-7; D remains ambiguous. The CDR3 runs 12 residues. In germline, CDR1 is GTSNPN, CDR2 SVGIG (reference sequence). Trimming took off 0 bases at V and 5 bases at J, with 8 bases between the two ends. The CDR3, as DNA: TGTGCCTGGAGTGTACTGTCGGACGAGCAGTACTTC. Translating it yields CAWSVLSDEQYF.

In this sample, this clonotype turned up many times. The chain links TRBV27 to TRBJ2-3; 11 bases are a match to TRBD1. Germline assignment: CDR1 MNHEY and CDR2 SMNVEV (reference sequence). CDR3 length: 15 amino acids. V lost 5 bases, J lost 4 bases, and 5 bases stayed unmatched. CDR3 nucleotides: TGTGCCAGCAGTCCTCGGGACAGGGGGGCAGATACGCAGTATTTT. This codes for CASSPRDRGADTQYF.